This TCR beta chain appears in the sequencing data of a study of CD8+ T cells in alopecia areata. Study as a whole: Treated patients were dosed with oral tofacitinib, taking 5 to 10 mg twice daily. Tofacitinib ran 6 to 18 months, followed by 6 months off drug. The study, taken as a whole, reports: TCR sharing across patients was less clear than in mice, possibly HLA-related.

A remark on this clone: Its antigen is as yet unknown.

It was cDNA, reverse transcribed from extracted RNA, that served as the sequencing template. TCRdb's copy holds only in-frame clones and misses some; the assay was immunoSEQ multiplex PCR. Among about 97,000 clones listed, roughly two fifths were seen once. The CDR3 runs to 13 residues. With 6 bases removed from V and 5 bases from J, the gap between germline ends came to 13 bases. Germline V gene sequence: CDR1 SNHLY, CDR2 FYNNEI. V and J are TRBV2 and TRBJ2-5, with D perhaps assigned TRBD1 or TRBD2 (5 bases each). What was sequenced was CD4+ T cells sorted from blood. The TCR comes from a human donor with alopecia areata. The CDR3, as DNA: TGTGCCAGCAGGCCCGGGACCGAGGAGACCCAGTACTTC. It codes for CASRPGTEETQYF.